This T cell receptor (beta chain) was recorded in a study of blood T cell repertoires in COVID-19. The overall study: The cDNA or gDNA used as material had been derived from T cells, B-cell-depleted T cells, or PBMCs.

Sequencing used immunoSEQ multiplex PCR; TCRdb keeps in-frame clones, though not all of them. This table has approximately 76,000 clones, 65% to 85% appearing once. Germline CDR1 is LNHDA and CDR2 is SQIVND (reference sequence). Trimming stripped 5 bases from V and 1 base from J, with 6 bases between. This CDR3 has 14 amino acids. The receptor was derived from an elderly man with active or convalescent COVID-19. The material sequenced was peripheral blood. The V gene is TRBV19, the J gene TRBJ2-6; D unclear. This CDR3 reads CASSSVSGANVLTF. The CDR3 nucleotides read TGTGCCAGTAGTTCTGTTTCTGGGGCCAACGTCCTGACTTTC.